The text below deals with one T cell receptor beta chain. This entry belongs to a study of cytomegalovirus exposure and HLA in healthy donors. The repertoire was sequenced with immunoSEQ multiplex PCR; TCRdb's copy has only in-frame clones and lacks some. The data hold 200,000 to 300,000 clones, with around nine tenths observed a single time. V was pared by 5 bases and J by 0 bases, with 5 bases of the junction left unmatched. CDR3 length: 18 residues. The V gene's germline CDR1 is MDHEN and CDR2 SYDVKM. The rearrangement joins TRBV28 to TRBJ2-6; 12 nucleotides align to TRBD2. The sequence was obtained from a man aged 18 to 30 in good health and CMV-seronegative. What was sequenced was PBMCs. DNA for the CDR3: TGTGCCAGCAGTACAAAGACTAGCGGGGGCTCTGGGGCCAACGTCCTGACTTTC. Translating gives CASSTKTSGGSGANVLTF. Drawing the rest from reference TRBV28 and TRBJ2-6, the complete variable domain is DVKVTQSSRYLVKRTGEKVFLECVQDMDHENMFWYRQDPGLGLRLIYFSYDVKMKEKGDIPEGYSVSREKKERFSLILESASTNQTSMYLCASSTKTSGGSGANVLTFGAGSRLTVL.